The 13 T cell receptor beta chains in this list originate from one sample, sequenced in a study of beta chain features in type 1 diabetes (dated by TCRdb to 2016 to 2019). On the study overall, not on this receptor specifically: Type 1 diabetes patients showed a moderate but significant shortening of TCRB CDR3 length in all four CD4+ subsets.

For these receptors, no antigen is known. The library was produced with the immunoSEQ multiplex PCR assay. The entire amount of isolated RNA was reverse transcribed using the High Capacity cDNA Reverse Transcription Kit, so the sequenced TCRB transcripts were expressed ones. In its TCRdb copy, this immuneACCESS table keeps in-frame sequences only and misses some clones. Where compared with another copy, unresolved V genes explain less than half of these, and the others have no known cause. Counted in this sample were roughly 140,000 clones; approximately 10% of them appeared once. The ten top clones hold 0.45% to 0.5% of the sample. Sequencing was carried out using central memory CD4+ T cells from blood. Receptor source: a young man with type 1 diabetes.

V gene TRBV29-1 combines with J gene TRBJ2-5, with 8 bases matching TRBD1. V shed 6 bases and J 2 bases; nucleotides not matched to a gene: 2. Germline CDR1 is SQVTM and CDR2 is ANQGSEA. The CDR3 spans 12 residues. The CDR3 nucleotides read TGCAGCGTGGGACAGGCTCAAGAGACCCAGTACTTC. Encoded protein: CSVGQAQETQYF.

This clone showed up just a few times. The CDR3 DNA is TGTGCCAGCAGTCTCAGACAGGGGGCCGCAGAGACCCAGTACTTC. It yields the protein CASSLRQGAAETQYF. The chain joins TRBV28 to TRBJ2-5; the match to TRBD1 covers 10 bases. The CDR3 contains 15 residues. J lost 4 bases, V lost 5 bases, and 7 bases had no gene match. Germline CDR1 is MDHEN and CDR2 is SYDVKM.

This clone turned up a few times. The V call is TRBV9, the J call TRBJ2-7, with 9 bases fitting TRBD2. Germline-derived CDR1 and CDR2 are SGDLS and YYNGEE. The CDR3 runs to 14 residues. V was pared by 4 bases and J by 2 bases, with 4 bases of the junction left unmatched. The CDR3 DNA follows: TGTGCCAGCAGCAAAACTAGCGGGCCCTACGAGCAGTACTTC. Its translation is CASSKTSGPYEQYF.

This clone was seen a handful of times. The rearrangement uses TRBV7-3 and TRBJ2-1; D might be TRBD2 (6 bases). Germline V gene data show CDR1 as SGHTA and CDR2 as FQGTGA. V lost 6 bases to trimming and J lost 9 bases, with 15 bases between them. CDR3 length equals 13 residues. The chain's CDR3 is CASSFRRGTEQFF. CDR3 coding DNA: TGTGCCAGCAGTTTCCGCCGGGGGACTGAGCAGTTCTTC.

The chain has TRBV11-2 and TRBJ1-1; D remains ambiguous. Germline CDR1 SGHAT, CDR2 FQNNGV. V lost 5 bases and J 2 bases, leaving 9 bases between the germline ends. The CDR3 is 13 amino acids. The CDR3: CASSVGLNTEAFF. The CDR3 DNA is TGTGCCAGCAGCGTTGGGCTTAACACTGAAGCTTTCTTT. Complete variable domain (other parts from reference TRBV11-2 and TRBJ1-1): EAGVAQSPRYKIIEKRQSVAFWCNPISGHATLYWYQQILGQGPKLLIQFQNNGVVDDSQLPKDRFSAERLKGVDSTLKIQPAKLEDSAVYLCASSVGLNTEAFFGQGTRLTVV.

The chain employs TRBV29-1 and TRBJ2-5; D call uncertain. The CDR3 has 12 amino acids. Trimming took off 3 bases at V and 0 bases at J, with 5 bases between the two ends. The germline V gene encodes CDR1 SQVTM and CDR2 ANQGSEA. CDR3 in DNA: TGCAGCGTTGAGGGCTACCAAGAGACCCAGTACTTC. Encoded protein: CSVEGYQETQYF.

The rearrangement joins TRBV27 to TRBJ2-5, with 7 bases aligning to TRBD2. CDR1 and CDR2 (germline): MNHEY, SMNVEV (reference sequence). CDR3 length: 14 amino acids. With V trimmed by 6 bases and J by 0 bases, 4 bases remained unmatched. CDR3: CASSRSGYQETQYF. The CDR3, as DNA: TGTGCCAGCAGCCGTAGCGGGTACCAAGAGACCCAGTACTTC.

The chain links TRBV18 to TRBJ2-5; unclear D gene. In germline, CDR1 is KGHSH, CDR2 LQKENI. V shed 2 bases and J shed 5 bases, with 6 bases lying between them. This CDR3 region has 12 residues. The CDR3 spells CASSPVLETQYF. The DNA for the CDR3 is TGTGCCAGCTCACCAGTTCTGGAGACCCAGTACTTC.

This clone has a handful of counts. The chain uses TRBV5-1 and TRBJ2-7, with 8 bases that match TRBD1. This CDR3 is 15 amino acids long. V was pared by 0 bases and J by 3 bases, with 5 bases of the junction left unmatched. From germline, CDR1 is SGHRS and CDR2 YFSETQ. CDR3 bases: TGCGCCAGCAGCTTGGAGACAGGGGCCCACTACGAGCAGTACTTC. Amino acid sequence: CASSLETGAHYEQYF.

The rearrangement links TRBV6-6 to TRBJ2-3, with a possible D match to TRBD2 (6 bases). V was clipped by 2 bases and J by 6 bases, with 12 bases between them. The CDR3 is 14 residues long. Germline CDR1 is MNHNY and CDR2 is SVGAGI (reference sequence). DNA for the CDR3: TGTGCCAGCAGTTACGGGACTCCGGTCGATACGCAGTATTTT. Translated: CASSYGTPVDTQYF.

This chain links TRBV27 with TRBJ2-7; a possible D gene is TRBD2 (5 bases). Germline V lookup: CDR1 MNHEY, CDR2 SMNVEV (reference sequence). This CDR3 contains 13 residues. V lost 1 base, J lost 5 bases, and 9 bases lay in between. The CDR3: CASSLFGENEQYF. The CDR3 bases are TGTGCCAGCAGTTTATTTGGGGAGAACGAGCAGTACTTC.

This chain joins TRBV6-5 and TRBJ1-2; D may be TRBD1 (6 bases). The V and J ends lost 6 bases and 11 bases respectively, with 19 bases between them. Per germline, CDR1 MNHEY and CDR2 SVGAGI. CDR3 length: 13 residues. In nucleotides, the CDR3 is TGTGCCAGCAGAAAAGAGGACAGAGGGAAGTACACCTTC. Its protein is CASRKEDRGKYTF.

This clone showed up just a few times. V usage is TRBV7-9 and J usage is TRBJ2-3, with unresolved D. V dropped 1 base and J dropped 6 bases, with 5 bases sitting between them. The CDR3 sequence is 12 residues long. From germline, CDR1 is SEHNR and CDR2 FQNEAQ (reference sequence). The CDR3 DNA sequence: TGTGCCAGCAGCTTAGGGCCCGATACGCAGTATTTT. Translating it yields CASSLGPDTQYF.